The clone carrying this T cell receptor (beta chain) has ten or more counts. This sample was taken from a study of T cell repertoires in cytomegalovirus infection. One entry per CDR3 protein, called by TCRdb with MiXCR from the reads. The sample consists of 200,000 or so distinct CDR3 sequences, around 20% of them appearing once. CDR3 length: 14 residues. From germline, CDR1 is SEHNR and CDR2 FQNEAQ (reference sequence). Trimming removed 6 bases from V and 10 bases from J, with 18 bases in between. Sequenced sample: PBMCs. This TCR derives from a human donor in good health (CMV status not recorded). Some clones in this sample may be carry-over from other donors' samples. The chain joins TRBV7-9 to TRBJ1-4; D might be TRBD1 (6 bases). The CDR3 sequence: CASREAGGVGKLFF. Written as DNA, the CDR3 is TGTGCCAGCAGAGAGGCCGGGGGCGTGGGAAAACTGTTTTTT.